Presented here are 2 T cell receptor beta chains from one specimen sequenced in a study of cytomegalovirus exposure and HLA in healthy donors. The study ran its PCR with 60 Vbeta and 13 Jbeta primers. Here immunoSEQ multiplex PCR was the method, and the copy in TCRdb shows in-frame clones only, minus some. The repertoire has approximately 100,000 clones, 78% of them found once; the top ten carry more than 1.5%. Sequenced input: PBMCs. These receptors all come from a woman in her thirties or forties in good health and CMV-seronegative.

The chain carries TRBV19 and TRBJ2-7; 9 bases line up with TRBD2. The ends lost 4 bases at V and 5 bases at J; junction bases unmatched: 9. CDR3 length equals 15 residues. Germline CDR1 reads LNHDA; CDR2 reads SQIVND (reference sequence). The CDR3, as DNA: TGTGCCAGTAGTACCCTTAGCGGGAGAATGAACGAGCAGTACTTC. Its protein is CASSTLSGRMNEQYF.

The V and J genes are TRBV28 and TRBJ2-7; D remains ambiguous. CDR1 and CDR2 from the germline V gene are MDHEN and SYDVKM. The CDR3 runs 13 residues. Trimming shortened V by 8 bases and J by 3 bases, and 14 bases separated the two germline ends. CDR3 nucleotides: TGTGCCAGCGAGGCGGCTCCCTACTACGAGCAGTACTTC. The encoded protein is CASEAAPYYEQYF.